This TCR beta chain was retrieved from a study of blood T cell repertoires in COVID-19. Study-level background: Nucleic acid was either cDNA or gDNA, and it came from T cells, B-cell-depleted T cells, or PBMCs.

Using immunoSEQ multiplex PCR, the repertoire was profiled, and TCRdb retains in-frame clones only, with some absent. This sample has around 190,000 clones, with more than 65% found just once. Ages ranged from roughly 18 to 100 years, with residence in around 24 US areas. The TCR was taken from a woman aged 50 to 60 with acute COVID-19. What was sequenced was PBMCs or T cells enriched from blood (not recorded which).

This chain's CDR3 is CASSQDPTDFSYEQYV. The CDR3 region has the DNA TGTGCCAGCAGCCAAGACCCAACGGACTTTTCCTACGAGCAGTACGTC. The chain links TRBV4-2 to TRBJ2-7; perhaps TRBD2 as D (5 bases). This CDR3 is built from 16 residues. V was cut by 0 bases and J by 1 base, with 13 bases left in between. Germline CDR1 reads LGHNA; CDR2 reads YNFKEQ.